The 15 T cell receptor beta chains in this list originate from one sample, sequenced in a study of blood T cell repertoires in COVID-19. Assay: immunoSEQ multiplex PCR; the TCRdb copy retains only in-frame clones and omits some. Of some 250,000 clones in the sample, 82% are singletons; the top ten hold about 3.4%. The sequenced sample was peripheral blood. All receptors come from a woman aged 18-30 years with acute or convalescent COVID-19.

Comment on this clone: Other DNA sequences in this specimen translate into the identical CDR3. The V call is TRBV6-5, the J call TRBJ1-5, with 9 bases lining up with TRBD1. The germline gives CDR1 MNHEY, CDR2 SVGAGI. The CDR3 length is 14 residues. J was trimmed by 1 base and V by 6 bases; bases with no gene match: 1. The CDR3 DNA reads TGTGCCAGCAGAGGACAGGGGAGCAATCAGCCCCAGCATTTT. This encodes CASRGQGSNQPQHF.

Only a few counts were recorded for this clone. The chain is built from TRBV9 and TRBJ2-1, with TRBD2 matching 9 bases. The J segment lost 8 bases and the V segment lost 0 bases, leaving 12 bases of the junction unmatched. This CDR3 contains 17 residues. Germline CDR1 reads SGDLS; CDR2 reads YYNGEE. The CDR3 loop is CASSVEVAGEGWDEQFF. The CDR3 nucleotides read TGTGCCAGCAGCGTAGAGGTAGCGGGAGAGGGTTGGGATGAGCAGTTCTTC. Full variable domain (remainder filled in from reference TRBV9 and TRBJ2-1): DSGVTQTPKHLITATGQRVTLRCSPRSGDLSVYWYQQSLDQGLQFLIQYYNGEERAKGNILERFSAQQFPDLHSELNLSSLELGDSALYFCASSVEVAGEGWDEQFFGPGTRLTVL.

This rearrangement joins TRBV19 to TRBJ2-7; perhaps TRBD1 as D (5 bases). The CDR3 runs to 14 residues. Germline CDR1 LNHDA, CDR2 SQIVND (reference sequence). Trimming stripped 1 base from V and 2 bases from J, with 9 bases between. For the CDR3, the DNA is TGTGCCAGTAGTATAGGGGGCGTAACCTACGAGCAGTACTTC. Amino acids: CASSIGGVTYEQYF.

This rearrangement joins TRBV4-3 to TRBJ2-2; TRBD2 matches 12 bases. The V gene's germline CDR1 is LGHNA and CDR2 YSLEER. The CDR3 loop spans 17 amino acids. The junction had 3 bases not matched to a gene; V was cut back by 0 bases and J by 4 bases. CDR3 in amino acids: CASSQETSGSATGELFF. Here the CDR3 DNA reads TGCGCCAGCAGCCAAGAGACTAGCGGGAGTGCCACCGGGGAGCTGTTTTTT.

In its sample, this clone was seen once. V usage is TRBV19 and J usage is TRBJ2-3, with TRBD2 matching 11 bases. J was trimmed by 7 bases and V by 2 bases; bases with no gene match: 5. Germline V gene lookup returns CDR1 LNHDA and CDR2 SQIVND (reference sequence). The CDR3 has 15 amino acids. CDR3 amino acids: CASSILAGGGNTQYF. CDR3 nucleotides: TGTGCCAGTAGTATACTAGCGGGAGGTGGGAATACGCAGTATTTT.

This clone has only one observation. The chain couples TRBV1 to TRBJ2-7; TRBD2 is taken as the D call from the table, unchecked against the DNA. TRBV1 constitutes a pseudogene. The CDR3 totals 16 residues. The CDR3 sequence is CTSSQGRLAGDYEQYF. The CDR3, as DNA: TGCACCAGCAGCCAAGGGCGACTAGCGGGAGACTACGAGCAGTACTTC.

There are a few counts of this clone. CDR3 coding DNA: TGTGCCAGCAGCTCTCCCCTTCAGAAAATTAAAGCTTTCTTT. This translates into CASSSPLQKIKAFF. The V call is TRBV11-2, the J call TRBJ1-1; D call uncertain. This CDR3 contains 14 residues. CDR1 SGHAT and CDR2 FQNNGV come from the germline V gene. Trimming took 4 bases from V and 9 from J, leaving 18 bases between them.

The chain employs TRBV10-1 and TRBJ2-1, with 12 bases fitting TRBD2. The CDR3 is 18 amino acids. Germline loops: CDR1 WNHNN, CDR2 SYGVQD (reference sequence). J was trimmed by 0 bases and V by 2 bases; bases with no gene match: 5. CDR3 DNA: TGCGCCAGCAGTGAGCTAGCGGGAGGGCTCAGCTCCTACAATGAGCAGTTCTTC. Its translation is CASSELAGGLSSYNEQFF.

V usage is TRBV19 and J usage is TRBJ2-6; possible D gene TRBD2, 6 bases. CDR1 and CDR2 (germline): LNHDA, SQIVND (reference sequence). The CDR3 totals 14 residues. The V gene lost 8 bases and the J gene lost 2 bases, with 10 bases spanning the gap. CDR3 coding DNA: TGTGCCAGTCACCGGGGGACTGGGGCCAACGTCCTGACTTTC. Encoded protein: CASHRGTGANVLTF.

The DNA of the CDR3 is TGTGCCAGCAGCTTAAGCAGGGGCGGTAACAATGAGCAGTTCTTC. This encodes CASSLSRGGNNEQFF. The chain joins TRBV7-8 to TRBJ2-1; D perhaps matches TRBD1 (6 bases). From germline, CDR1 is SGHVS and CDR2 FQNEAQ. Trimming removed 2 bases from V and 5 bases from J, with 13 bases in between. This CDR3 contains 15 residues.

The chain employs TRBV5-1 and TRBJ2-7; 7 bases agree with TRBD1. Germline V gene lookup returns CDR1 SGHRS and CDR2 YFSETQ. Trimming cost V 0 bases and J 12 bases; bases outside gene matches: 3. This CDR3 has 11 amino acids. The chain's CDR3 is CASSLEGATYF. Here the CDR3 DNA reads TGCGCCAGCAGCTTGGAGGGGGCGACGTACTTC.

The chain has TRBV12-3 or TRBV12-4 and TRBJ1-1, with 7 bases matching TRBD1. This CDR3 is 13 amino acids long. V lost 6 bases to trimming and J lost 6 bases; unmatched junction nucleotides: 7. The CDR3 DNA is TGTGCCAGCAGCTGGGGACAGTACTCTGAAGCTTTCTTT. Amino acids: CASSWGQYSEAFF.

The chain employs TRBV27 and TRBJ1-2; no clear D gene. The CDR3 covers 13 residues. V lost 8 bases, J lost 8 bases, and 18 bases lay in between. Germline values: CDR1 MNHEY, CDR2 SMNVEV (reference sequence). The CDR3 DNA follows: TGTGCCAGCGGCCGGGGAGGGCTGCGGGGCTACACCTTC. As protein: CASGRGGLRGYTF.

V is TRBV19 and J is TRBJ1-2; 7 bases agree with TRBD1. Looked up from germline, CDR1 is LNHDA and CDR2 is SQIVND (reference sequence). The V gene end was trimmed by 6 bases and the J gene end by 4 bases; junction bases not matched to a gene: 8. The CDR3 covers 14 residues. The CDR3 here is CASRIQGSGYGYTF. CDR3 nucleotides: TGTGCCAGTAGGATACAGGGGTCGGGCTATGGCTACACCTTC. The variable domain in full, with the rest retrieved from reference TRBV19 and TRBJ1-2, is DGGITQSPKYLFRKEGQNVTLSCEQNLNHDAMYWYRQDPGQGLRLIYYSQIVNDFQKGDIAEGYSVSREKKESFPLTVTSAQKNPTAFYLCASRIQGSGYGYTFGSGTRLTVV.

The chain couples TRBV4-2 to TRBJ2-7; 9 bases align to TRBD2. Germline V gene sequence: CDR1 LGHNA, CDR2 YNFKEQ. V lost 4 bases to trimming and J lost 4 bases; unmatched junction nucleotides: 11. This CDR3 spans 16 amino acids. CDR3 region: CASSPGLREGLYEQYF. In DNA, the CDR3 is TGTGCCAGCAGCCCCGGGTTGCGGGAGGGCCTTTACGAGCAGTACTTC.